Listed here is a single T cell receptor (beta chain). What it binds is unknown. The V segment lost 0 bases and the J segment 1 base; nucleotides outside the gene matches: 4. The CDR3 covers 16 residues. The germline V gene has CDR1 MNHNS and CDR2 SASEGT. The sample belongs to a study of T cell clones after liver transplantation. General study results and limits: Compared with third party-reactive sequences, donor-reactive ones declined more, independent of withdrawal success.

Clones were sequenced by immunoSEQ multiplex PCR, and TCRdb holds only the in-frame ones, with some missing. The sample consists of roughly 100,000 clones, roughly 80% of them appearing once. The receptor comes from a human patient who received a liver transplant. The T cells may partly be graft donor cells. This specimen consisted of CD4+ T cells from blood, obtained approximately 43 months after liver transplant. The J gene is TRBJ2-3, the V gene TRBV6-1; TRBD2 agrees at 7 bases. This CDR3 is CASSEAGGRGTDTQYF. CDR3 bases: TGTGCCAGCAGTGAAGCGGGAGGGAGGGGCACAGATACGCAGTATTTT.